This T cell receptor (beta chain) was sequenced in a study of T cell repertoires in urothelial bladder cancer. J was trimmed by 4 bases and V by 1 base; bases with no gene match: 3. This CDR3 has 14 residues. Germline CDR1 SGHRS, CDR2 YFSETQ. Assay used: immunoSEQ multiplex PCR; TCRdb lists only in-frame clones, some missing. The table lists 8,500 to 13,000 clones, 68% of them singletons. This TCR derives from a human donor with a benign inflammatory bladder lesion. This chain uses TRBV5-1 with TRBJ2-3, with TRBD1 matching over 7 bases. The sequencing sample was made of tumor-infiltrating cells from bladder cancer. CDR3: CASSLSQGADTQYF. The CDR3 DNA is TGCGCCAGCAGCTTGTCCCAGGGGGCAGATACGCAGTATTTT.